A selection of T cell receptor beta chains follows, all from one sample in a study of vaccination and CD4 T cells after COVID-19. Their specific antigens are unknown. TCRdb used MiXCR to reprocess the PCR reads, holding one entry per CDR3 protein. Seen here are fewer than 20,000 distinct CDR3 sequences, approximately 44% observed once, and the top ten hold under 20%. Here the sequenced sample was CD4+ T cells from blood, cultured in vitro, taken about 7 months after SARS-CoV-2 vaccination. The origin of the receptors is a human donor who had recovered from COVID-19. CDR3s include the opening cysteine and the closing phenylalanine or tryptophan. The D gene is left open where the match is weak. Clone size is shown for a subset of rows, as once, few, many or a class of expanded clone.

V	size	J	D	DNA	CDR3
TRBV24-1	-	TRBJ1-2	-	TGTGCCACCAGTGACTATAACTATGGCTACACCTTC	CATSDYNYGYTF
TRBV12-3/TRBV12-4	few	TRBJ2-5	-	TGTGCCAGCAGTTTCGAGATGTCGGGACCCCAGTACTTC	CASSFEMSGPQYF
TRBV11-2	-	TRBJ2-5	-	TGTGCCAGCAGCCCGCAGGGGATTAGCTCCTTGCAAGAGACCCAGTACTTC	CASSPQGISSLQETQYF
TRBV12-3/TRBV12-4	-	TRBJ2-5	-	TGTGCCAGCAGTCGATATAGGCCACTCCTGGGTGTCCAGTACTTC	CASSRYRPLLGVQYF
TRBV7-2	few	TRBJ2-1	-	TGTGCCAGCAGCTTACCGGGGAGGAATGAGCAGTTCTTC	CASSLPGRNEQFF
TRBV6-1	few	TRBJ1-6	-	TGTGCCAGCACAATGCAGGGCTGGGATTCACCCCTCCACTTT	CASTMQGWDSPLHF
TRBV6-1	medium-sized	TRBJ1-6	-	TGTGCCAGCAGGCCCGACGGCTCAAATTCACCCCTCCACTTT	CASRPDGSNSPLHF
TRBV24-1	-	TRBJ2-7	TRBD1	TGTGCCACCTTCTCCACAGGACAGGGGCTGCACGAGCAGTACTTC	CATFSTGQGLHEQYF
TRBV7-2	-	TRBJ2-2	TRBD2	TGTGCCAGCAGCTTAGACACACCAGCGGGGGCGCTCACCGGGGAGCTGTTTTTT	CASSLDTPAGALTGELFF
TRBV27	-	TRBJ2-5	-	TGTGCCAGCAGTTTTACGGGGGAGACCCAGTACTTC	CASSFTGETQYF
TRBV4-3	-	TRBJ2-1	TRBD1	TGCGCCAGCAGCCAGGACAGGGGGTCCTACAATGAGCAGTTCTTC	CASSQDRGSYNEQFF
TRBV4-2	few	TRBJ2-5	TRBD1	TGTGCCAGCAGCCAGGGGACAGCGAAAGAGACCCAGTACTTC	CASSQGTAKETQYF
TRBV27	once	TRBJ1-4	TRBD1	TGTGCCAGCAGTTTCGACAGACAGGGTGGGGAAAAACTGTTTTTT	CASSFDRQGGEKLFF
TRBV7-9	-	TRBJ2-7	TRBD1	TGTGCCAGCAGCTTATCAAAGGGACAGGGTGAAGACGAGCAGTACTTC	CASSLSKGQGEDEQYF
TRBV6-1	-	TRBJ2-5	-	TGTGCCAGCAGTGGGGACCCCCGGGAGACCCAGTACTTC	CASSGDPRETQYF
TRBV20-1	-	TRBJ1-1	-	TGCAGTGCTAGAGATAGTGGGAGTGGGGACGGCACTGAAGCTTTCTTT	CSARDSGSGDGTEAFF
TRBV7-2	few	TRBJ2-3	TRBD2	TGTGCCAGCAGTCGGAAGGGGCTCCAGGGACTAGCCGGATCAGATACGCAGTATTTT	CASSRKGLQGLAGSDTQYF
TRBV20-1	few	TRBJ2-1	-	TGCAGTGCTAGGGGGCTCTTGAATGAGCAGTTCTTC	CSARGLLNEQFF
TRBV7-8	-	TRBJ2-7	TRBD1	TGTGCCAGCAAGGAGGACAGGGGCTACGAGCAGTACTTC	CASKEDRGYEQYF
TRBV7-3	-	TRBJ2-2	TRBD2	TGTGCCAGCAGCTATAGCGGGAGCTACCCGGAGGAGCTGTTTTTT	CASSYSGSYPEELFF
TRBV6-4	few	TRBJ1-1	TRBD1	TGTGCCAGCAGTGACTCGACAGGGAGGGCTGAAGCTTTCTTT	CASSDSTGRAEAFF
TRBV20-1	once	TRBJ1-2	TRBD1	TGCAGTGCTAGTTTGCGGGCAGACAGGGGGGACAGCTACACCTTC	CSASLRADRGDSYTF
TRBV7-2	-	TRBJ2-1	-	TGTGCCAGCAGCTTAGCTCCCCCGCACAATGAGCAGTTCTTC	CASSLAPPHNEQFF
TRBV6-2/TRBV6-3	-	TRBJ2-4	TRBD2	TGTGCCAGCAGTTCATCCGGGACTAGTAACATTCAGTACTTC	CASSSSGTSNIQYF
TRBV7-8	few	TRBJ2-7	-	TGTGCCAGCAGCTTAGGCAGGTCCTACGAGCAGTACTTC	CASSLGRSYEQYF
TRBV2	-	TRBJ2-3	-	TGTGCCAGCAGTGAATCCATCGGGTGGGATACGCAGTATTTT	CASSESIGWDTQYF
TRBV7-9	-	TRBJ1-2	-	TGTGCCAGCAGCTTTGGCGGGGGTCCTAACTATGGCTACACCTTC	CASSFGGGPNYGYTF
TRBV27	few	TRBJ1-2	-	TGTGCCAGCAGTAGGATAGGGGGAATGGGGAACTATGGCTACACCTTC	CASSRIGGMGNYGYTF
TRBV6-1	few	TRBJ2-3	TRBD1	TGTGCCAGCAGGACAGGGGGCGCTTATACGCAGTATTTT	CASRTGGAYTQYF
TRBV20-1	few	TRBJ1-6	TRBD1	TGCAGTGCTATTCACAGGGGCGGAGAAAATTCACCCCTCCACTTT	CSAIHRGGENSPLHF
TRBV6-5	-	TRBJ2-3	-	TGTGCCAGCAGTTACTCCACTGGGACGCAGTATTTT	CASSYSTGTQYF
TRBV23-1	few	TRBJ2-5	TRBD1	TGCGCCAGCAGTCAATCACGAGACAGGGTAGAGACCCAGTACTTC	CASSQSRDRVETQYF
TRBV5-4	-	TRBJ2-3	TRBD1	TGTGCCAGCAGACTGGACAGGGTTAGGGAAACGCAGTATTTT	CASRLDRVRETQYF
TRBV20-1	few	TRBJ2-7	TRBD1	TGCAGTGCCCAGGACAGGACCTACGAGCAGTACTTC	CSAQDRTYEQYF
TRBV6-1	few	TRBJ1-5	-	TGTGCCAGCAGTGAATTCGTGGATCAGCCCCAGCATTTT	CASSEFVDQPQHF
TRBV14	-	TRBJ1-6	TRBD1	TGTGCCAGCAGCGTCCGGGACAGATATAATTCACCCCTCCACTTT	CASSVRDRYNSPLHF
TRBV11-3	-	TRBJ2-1	-	TGTGCCAGCAGCCAGACTAGTTCTGGTCCGTTCTTC	CASSQTSSGPFF
TRBV6-5	-	TRBJ2-3	TRBD2	TGTGCCAGCAGTTACTCTCTAGCGGGTTCGAGCACAGATACGCAGTATTTT	CASSYSLAGSSTDTQYF
TRBV28	-	TRBJ1-2	TRBD1	TGTGCCAGCAGTCGAGGGGGCGGTGTGGATGGCTACACCTTC	CASSRGGGVDGYTF
TRBV19	-	TRBJ2-7	-	TGTGCCAGTAGCCAAAGTCGAGCCTACGAGCAGTACTTC	CASSQSRAYEQYF
TRBV7-2	-	TRBJ2-3	-	TGTGCCAGCAGCTTAGTGGGGGGCACAGATACGCAGTATTTT	CASSLVGGTDTQYF
TRBV2	-	TRBJ2-7	TRBD1	TGTGCCAGCAGCCTCGACAGGGGCGAGCAGTACTTC	CASSLDRGEQYF
TRBV7-2	few	TRBJ2-7	-	TGTGCCAGCAGCTCGGCCGGGACCGAATCCTACGAGCAGTACTTC	CASSSAGTESYEQYF
TRBV6-2/TRBV6-3	-	TRBJ2-5	TRBD2	TGTGCCAGCATAGGGGGTAGCGGGAGTGTACAAGAGACCCAGTACTTC	CASIGGSGSVQETQYF
TRBV11-2	few	TRBJ2-7	TRBD2	TGTGCCAGCAGCGGGCGACTAGCGGGGCCCTACGAGCAGTACTTC	CASSGRLAGPYEQYF